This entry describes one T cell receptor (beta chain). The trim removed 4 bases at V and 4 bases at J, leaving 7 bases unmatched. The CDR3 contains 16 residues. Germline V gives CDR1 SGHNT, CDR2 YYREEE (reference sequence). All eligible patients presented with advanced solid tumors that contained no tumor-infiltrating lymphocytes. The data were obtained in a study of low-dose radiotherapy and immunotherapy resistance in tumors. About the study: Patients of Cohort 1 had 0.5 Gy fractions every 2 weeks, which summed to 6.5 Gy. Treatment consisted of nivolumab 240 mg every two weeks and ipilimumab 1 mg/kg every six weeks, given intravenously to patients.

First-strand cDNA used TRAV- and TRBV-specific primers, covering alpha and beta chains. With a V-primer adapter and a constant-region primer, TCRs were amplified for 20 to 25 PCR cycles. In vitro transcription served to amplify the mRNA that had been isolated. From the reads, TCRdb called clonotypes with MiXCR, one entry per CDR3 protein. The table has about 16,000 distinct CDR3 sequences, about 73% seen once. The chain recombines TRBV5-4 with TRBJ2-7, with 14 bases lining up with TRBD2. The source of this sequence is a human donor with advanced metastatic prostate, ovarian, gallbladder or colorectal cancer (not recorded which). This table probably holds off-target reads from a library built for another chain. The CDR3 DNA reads TGTGCCAGCAGCAGACCGGGACTAGCGGGAGAGTACGAGCAGTACTTC. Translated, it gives CASSRPGLAGEYEQYF.